Listed below are T cell receptor beta chains from one sample, sequenced in a study of prognosis after radiotherapy for stage I lung cancer. MiXCR, applied by TCRdb to the multiplex PCR reads, yields one record per CDR3 protein. The sample includes about 12,000 distinct CDR3 sequences, 45% to 65% of them seen just once. The input for sequencing was PBMCs, taken before or after stereotactic body radiation therapy (not recorded which). These receptors were taken from a donor aged 50 or older with non-small cell lung cancer. Both conserved end residues are part of each CDR3. The D gene is left open where the match is weak. Part of the rows lack a size; the others show once, few, many or a class for expanded clones.

medium-sized TRBJ1-5 TRBV12-3/TRBV12-4 NA TGTGCCAGCAGTTTAGGCGGTGGAGGCAATCAGCCCCAGCATTTT CASSLGGGGNQPQHF
once TRBJ1-5 TRBV25-1 NA TGTGCCAGCAGCAGGGCGTGGATCAATCAGCCCCAGCATTTT CASSRAWINQPQHF
medium-sized TRBJ1-6 TRBV5-1 NA TGCGCCAGCAGCGTATCTCCTGGACAGTCTTCAAATTCACCCCTCCACTTT CASSVSPGQSSNSPLHF
NA TRBJ2-3 TRBV29-1 NA TGCAGCGTTGTACATCCAGGCACAGATACGCAGTATTTT CSVVHPGTDTQYF
medium-sized TRBJ2-6 TRBV28 NA TGTGCCAGCAGTTTACGGCGCTCGGCGGCTGGGGCCAACGTCCTGACTTTC CASSLRRSAAGANVLTF
many TRBJ1-1 TRBV9 NA TGTGCCAGCAGCGTAGCGCCGGCAGGACTGGGCACTGAAGCTTTCTTT CASSVAPAGLGTEAFF
once TRBJ2-3 TRBV2 TRBD2 TGTGCCACAAGATACGGGACTAGCAAAGATACGCAGTATTTT CATRYGTSKDTQYF
NA TRBJ2-7 TRBV27 NA TGTGCCAGCAGTTTAGAGGCAGGCTTCTACGAGCAGTACTTC CASSLEAGFYEQYF
many TRBJ1-6 TRBV19 TRBD1 TGTGCCAGTAGCCGACGGACAGGCAGCACCCGGGCTTCACCCCTCCACTTT CASSRRTGSTRASPLHF
medium-sized TRBJ1-1 TRBV7-3 NA TGTGCCAGCAGCTTAGGGTACAACACTGAAGCTTTCTTT CASSLGYNTEAFF
once TRBJ1-5 TRBV12-3/TRBV12-4 NA TGTGCCAGCAGTTTAGGGGACACGGGAAATCAGCCCCAGCATTTT CASSLGDTGNQPQHF
NA TRBJ2-5 TRBV14 NA TGTGCCAGCAATAGGGTGGGGCAAGAGACCCAGTACTTC CASNRVGQETQYF
many TRBJ1-1 TRBV7-2 NA TGTGCCAGCAGCTTAAACTGGGCCGGCACTGAAGCTTTCTTT CASSLNWAGTEAFF
many TRBJ1-1 TRBV5-6 TRBD1 TGTGCCAGCAGCTGGGGGGACAGGTACACTGAAGCTTTCTTT CASSWGDRYTEAFF
medium-sized TRBJ2-3 TRBV7-2 NA TGTGCCAGCAGCTCCATACAGGGCGCGTCGCAGTATTTT CASSSIQGASQYF
many TRBJ2-7 TRBV19 NA TGTGCCAGTAGTATAGGTGAGGGCTACGAGCAGTACTTC CASSIGEGYEQYF
NA TRBJ2-1 TRBV7-9 TRBD2 TGTGCCAGCAGCTTAACGGGACTAGCGGGAGTCCTTAGGAACAATGAGCAGTTCTTC CASSLTGLAGVLRNNEQFF
many TRBJ1-2 TRBV29-1 NA TGCAGCGTTGTTGGCGGTTCTAACTATGGCTACACCTTC CSVVGGSNYGYTF
NA TRBJ1-5 TRBV19 NA TGTGCCAGTAGGGAGGGCCGGAACCGGGGAAGGCCCCAGCATTTT CASREGRNRGRPQHF
many TRBJ2-5 TRBV5-5 NA TGTGCCAGCAGCTCTCCGGGAAGCCAAGAGACCCAGTACTTC CASSSPGSQETQYF
NA TRBJ1-1 TRBV30 NA TGTGCCTGGAGTGTATTTCCTTTCAGCACTGAAGCTTTCTTT CAWSVFPFSTEAFF
NA TRBJ1-2 TRBV19 NA TGTGCCTGGAGTGTAGGCTATGGCTACACCTTC CAWSVGYGYTF
large TRBJ1-1 TRBV7-3 NA TGCGCCAGCAGCCCCCGGGAGGCGTCTGAAGCTTTCTTT CASSPREASEAFF
NA TRBJ2-2 TRBV12-3/TRBV12-4 NA TGTGCCAGCACCCTCGGTGGGAGGCTGAAGACCGGGGAGATGTTTTTT CASTLGGRLKTGEMFF
NA TRBJ2-6 TRBV12-3/TRBV12-4 NA TGTGCCAGCAGCCCATGGAGGCTCGCTGGTGCCAACGTCCTGACTTTC CASSPWRLAGANVLTF
NA TRBJ2-7 TRBV7-3 NA TGTGCCAGCAGCTTAACGGTGGGGTCCTACGAGCAGTACTTC CASSLTVGSYEQYF
NA TRBJ2-7 TRBV6-4 NA TGTGCCAGCAGCTATGGGGACCCTCTTTCCTACGAGCAGTACTTC CASSYGDPLSYEQYF
NA TRBJ2-1 TRBV7-3 NA TGTGCCAGCATCTCGCCGACTAGTGTCACCTACAATGAGCAGTTCTTC CASISPTSVTYNEQFF
medium-sized TRBJ1-4 TRBV15 NA TGTGCCACCAGCAAAAACGGGGGGCGCGGTGAAAAACTGTTTTTT CATSKNGGRGEKLFF
NA TRBJ2-7 TRBV6-1 NA TGTGCCGGCCACCGTAGGGTCTGGGGACTCAGGGGAGACTACGAGCAGTACTTC CAGHRRVWGLRGDYEQYF
once TRBJ1-2 TRBV7-6 NA TGTGCCAGCAGCTCCCCGAGGTCAGGGTACTATGGCTACACCTTC CASSSPRSGYYGYTF
NA TRBJ2-7 TRBV2 NA TGTGCCAGCAGTGTGGGACTTTACGAGCATTACTTC CASSVGLYEHYF
NA TRBJ1-6 TRBV7-9 TRBD1 TGTGCCAGCAGCTGGACAGGGATAGATTCACCCCTCCACTTT CASSWTGIDSPLHF
once TRBJ1-2 TRBV12-5 TRBD1 TGTGCTAGTGTCGCGGACAGGGCGTATGGCTACACCTTC CASVADRAYGYTF
many TRBJ2-2 TRBV9 NA TGTGCCAGCAGCCCGAGAGGGGGAATCACCGGGGAGCTGTTTTTT CASSPRGGITGELFF
many TRBJ2-1 TRBV9 NA TGTGCCAGCAGCCCCTGGACTCCCCAGAGCTACAATGAGCAGTTCTTC CASSPWTPQSYNEQFF
NA TRBJ1-2 TRBV11-2 NA TGTGCCAGCAGCTACACCTGCGGGGGGACGCCGGGCTACACCTTC CASSYTCGGTPGYTF
NA TRBJ1-6 TRBV6-9 NA TGTTCCAGCAGTTACGGGCAGGGTGTTTCACCCCTCCACTTT CSSSYGQGVSPLHF
NA TRBJ2-7 TRBV12-3/TRBV12-4 NA TGTGCCAGCAGAGTCGAGACCTACGAGCAGTACTTC CASRVETYEQYF
medium-sized TRBJ1-6 TRBV28 NA TGTGCCAGCACCCCGGGACACTATAATTCACCCCTCCACTTT CASTPGHYNSPLHF
medium-sized TRBJ1-2 TRBV20-1 NA TGCAGTGCTCCAAGCGAACAGAATAACTATGGCTACACCTTC CSAPSEQNNYGYTF